This T cell receptor beta chain was obtained from a study of vaccination effects on CD4 cells after COVID-19. This table comes from immunoSEQ multiplex PCR, and its TCRdb copy is limited to in-frame clones, with some not included. Of around 63,000 clones listed, about 79% were seen once; the top ten hold about 3.5%. ViraFEST used viral peptide pools to expand antigen-specific CD4+ T cells before sequencing. CD4+ T cell isolation took place after 10 days of culture. Previously uninfected by SARS-CoV-2, the vaccine recipients also showed negative nucleocapsid antibodies. This CDR3 spans 15 amino acids. Germline V gene lookup returns CDR1 SGHTA and CDR2 FQGNSA. J lost 4 bases, V lost 5 bases, and 7 bases had no gene match. Comment on this clone: What it recognizes is unknown.

The sample in question was CD4+ T cells from PBMCs cultured with HCoV-OC43 spike peptides, obtained before COVID-19 vaccination. Subset here: HCoV-OC43 spike overlapping peptide pool stimulation. The V and J genes are TRBV7-2 and TRBJ1-5, with 8 bases lining up with TRBD1. This TCR was recovered from a human donor who received a COVID-19 vaccine. The CDR3 here is CASSAWTGRNQPQHF. CDR3 nucleotides: TGTGCCAGCAGCGCTTGGACAGGGCGGAATCAGCCCCAGCATTTT.